The 14 T cell receptor beta chains below all came from one sample that was sequenced in a study of blood T cell repertoires in COVID-19. The table came from immunoSEQ multiplex PCR; TCRdb's copy has only in-frame clones and leaves some out. Of about 110,000 clones detected, about 89% appear once; the ten largest clones hold around 4.6%. Sequencing used peripheral blood. The receptors derive from a man aged 35 to 55 with acute or convalescent COVID-19.

The V call is TRBV5-1, the J call TRBJ2-7; tentatively, D is TRBD1 (6 bases). The CDR3 is 13 residues long. V was trimmed by 5 bases and J by 2 bases, leaving 11 bases between them. Germline CDR1 and CDR2: SGHRS and YFSETQ. The CDR3 reads CASRAGTTYEQYF. The DNA for the CDR3 is TGCGCCAGCAGAGCTGGGACAACCTACGAGCAGTACTTC.

This clone showed up just a few times. The gene calls are TRBV19 and TRBJ1-2; D remains ambiguous. CDR1 LNHDA and CDR2 SQIVND come from the germline V gene (reference sequence). This CDR3 is 12 amino acids long. V gave up 5 bases and J gave up 1 base, with 5 bases separating them. CDR3 sequence (DNA): TGTGCCAGTAGTCAGAATAACTATGGCTACACCTTC. This encodes CASSQNNYGYTF.

V usage is TRBV6-4 and J usage is TRBJ1-4; 8 bases are a match to TRBD1. The germline CDR1 and CDR2 sequences are MRHNA and SNTAGT. The CDR3 extends over 16 amino acids. The ends lost 4 bases at V and 4 bases at J; junction bases unmatched: 8. The CDR3 bases are TGTGCCAGCAGTGGGGACAGGACGGGAGATAATGAAAAACTGTTTTTT. Translated, it gives CASSGDRTGDNEKLFF.

The rearrangement uses TRBV27 and TRBJ1-3, with D perhaps matching TRBD1 (5 bases). V was trimmed by 4 bases and J by 5 bases, leaving 15 bases between them. The CDR3 length is 15 residues. Germline loops: CDR1 MNHEY, CDR2 SMNVEV (reference sequence). For the CDR3, the DNA is TGTGCCAGCAGTTCATTCGGGGAGGGGAGAAACACCATATATTTT. Amino acid sequence: CASSSFGEGRNTIYF.

The gene calls are TRBV15 and TRBJ2-5, with TRBD1 matching over 9 bases. The CDR3 length is 13 residues. CDR1 and CDR2 from the germline V gene are LNHNV and YYDKDF (reference sequence). After removal of 5 bases from V and 5 bases from J, the junction contained 3 bases not matched to a gene. CDR3 sequence reads: CATSDRGLETQYF. CDR3 nucleotides: TGTGCCACCAGCGACAGGGGGTTGGAGACCCAGTACTTC.

V usage is TRBV3-1 (or the pseudogene TRBV3-2) and J usage is TRBJ2-1; D gene unclear. Germline CDR1 reads LGHDT; CDR2 reads YNNKEL (reference sequence). CDR3 length: 14 amino acids. V shed 0 bases and J shed 6 bases, with 9 bases lying between them. CDR3 residues: CASSQDPVSNEQFF. The CDR3 DNA reads TGTGCCAGCAGCCAAGATCCTGTCAGCAATGAGCAGTTCTTC.

The chain's CDR3 is CASSTNRGDNEKLFF. DNA for the CDR3: TGTGCCAGCTCAACCAACAGGGGGGATAATGAAAAACTGTTTTTT. The rearrangement uses TRBV18 and TRBJ1-4; 8 positions match TRBD1. This CDR3 is 15 amino acids long. Unmatched junction bases numbered 6, after V lost 5 bases and J lost 4 bases. The germline gives CDR1 KGHSH, CDR2 LQKENI.

This chain uses TRBV27 with TRBJ1-5; the match to TRBD1 covers 8 bases. After removal of 3 bases from V and 7 bases from J, the junction contained 8 bases not matched to a gene. The CDR3 sequence is 15 residues long. Germline CDR1 reads MNHEY; CDR2 reads SMNVEV (reference sequence). DNA of the CDR3: TGTGCCAGCAGTTTCAACGGACAGGGCGCACAGCCCCAGCATTTT. Encoded protein: CASSFNGQGAQPQHF.

The rearrangement uses TRBV11-3 and TRBJ2-6, with a weak D call TRBD2 (5 bases). Trimming cost V 5 bases and J 2 bases, with 13 bases left between them. This CDR3 spans 16 amino acids. Germline V gene data show CDR1 as SGHNT and CDR2 as YENEEA. The DNA of the CDR3 is TGTGCCAGCAGCCCGATGTTCGGGGCTGGGGCCAACGTCCTGACTTTC. Its protein product is CASSPMFGAGANVLTF.

The chain joins TRBV19 to TRBJ1-2; D gene uncertain. CDR3 length: 13 residues. CDR1 is LNHDA, CDR2 SQIVND, per germline (reference sequence). Between the trimmed V and J ends, which lost 1 base and 5 bases, there was a span of 8 bases. For the CDR3, the DNA is TGTGCCAGTAGTATAGGACGGGGATATGGCTACACCTTC. Protein sequence: CASSIGRGYGYTF.

CDR3 loop: CASSPGLAADTQYF. In DNA, the CDR3 is TGTGCCAGCAGCCCAGGACTAGCGGCAGATACGCAGTATTTT. The chain has TRBV7-2 and TRBJ2-3; 10 nucleotides line up with TRBD2. This CDR3 comprises 14 residues. The junction had 3 bases not matched to a gene; V was cut back by 5 bases and J by 4 bases. Germline CDR1 reads SGHTA; CDR2 reads FQGNSA.

The chain has TRBV11-2 and TRBJ1-1, with D maybe TRBD1 (5 bases). The ends were cut back, 2 bases at V and 4 bases at J, with 11 bases in the middle. CDR1 and CDR2 from the germline V gene are SGHAT and FQNNGV. The CDR3 has 14 amino acids. The CDR3 protein is CASSLRGGSTEAFF. CDR3 nucleotide sequence: TGTGCCAGCAGCTTACGGGGGGGGAGCACTGAAGCTTTCTTT.

This clone was counted a single time. This chain connects TRBV20-1 to TRBJ2-7; a possible D gene is TRBD1 (5 bases). Germline CDR1 is DFQATT and CDR2 is SNEGSKA (reference sequence). The ends were cut back, 3 bases at V and 2 bases at J, with 11 bases in the middle. The CDR3 has 13 amino acids. CDR3 amino acids: CSASGATTYEQYF. In DNA form, the CDR3 reads TGCAGTGCTAGTGGGGCTACCACCTACGAGCAGTACTTC.

The gene calls are TRBV4-1 and TRBJ1-6, with 7 positions matching TRBD1. V was pared by 4 bases and J by 7 bases, with 4 bases of the junction left unmatched. This CDR3 has 14 residues. Germline V CDR1 and CDR2: MGHRA, YSYEKL. Written as DNA, the CDR3 is TGCGCCAGCAGCCTAGACAGGGCGAATTCACCCCTCCACTTT. Translated, it gives CASSLDRANSPLHF.